This TCR beta chain emerged from a study of tumor-infiltrating lymphocytes in primary liver carcinoma. In the study overall: Ages ranged from 30 to 69, with HCC or mixed HCC-cholangiocarcinoma. Sequenced samples came back with roughly 3.65 to 8 million productive TCRbeta reads, and the counts looked alike across tissue types.

It was from roughly 20-30 mg of unsorted bulk tissue that RNA and DNA were co-extracted. These patients lived with chronic HBV infection and had never been treated. This clonotype was counted ten times or more. The target antigen is unknown. General study results and limits: Tumor samples exhibited a significantly greater top-250-clone fraction than blood samples (p = 0.039).

Reverse transcription of around 500 ng total RNA with a constant-region primer produced TCR beta cDNA. Sequencing libraries for TCR beta derived from three nested multiplex PCR rounds that used slightly modified ARM-PCR. PCR rounds one and two used TRBV1-TRBV30 forward primers with a C-beta reverse primer for 10 cycles each. TCRdb analysed the multiplex PCR reads with MiXCR anew, one entry per CDR3 protein. This table holds about 92,000 distinct CDR3 sequences, approximately 72% found once. V was clipped by 3 bases and J by 10 bases; unmatched bases: 12. The CDR3 length is 15 residues. Germline values: CDR1 MNHNS, CDR2 SASEGT.

The chain has TRBV6-1 and TRBJ2-1, with 7 positions matching TRBD1. The TCR was taken from a man aged 40-50 years with primary liver carcinoma and hepatitis B virus infection. The sample taken for sequencing was tumor-adjacent normal liver tissue. CDR3 sequence: CASSEGRAGGREQFF. DNA for the CDR3: TGTGCCAGCAGTGAGGGCCGGGCAGGGGGACGCGAGCAGTTCTTC.